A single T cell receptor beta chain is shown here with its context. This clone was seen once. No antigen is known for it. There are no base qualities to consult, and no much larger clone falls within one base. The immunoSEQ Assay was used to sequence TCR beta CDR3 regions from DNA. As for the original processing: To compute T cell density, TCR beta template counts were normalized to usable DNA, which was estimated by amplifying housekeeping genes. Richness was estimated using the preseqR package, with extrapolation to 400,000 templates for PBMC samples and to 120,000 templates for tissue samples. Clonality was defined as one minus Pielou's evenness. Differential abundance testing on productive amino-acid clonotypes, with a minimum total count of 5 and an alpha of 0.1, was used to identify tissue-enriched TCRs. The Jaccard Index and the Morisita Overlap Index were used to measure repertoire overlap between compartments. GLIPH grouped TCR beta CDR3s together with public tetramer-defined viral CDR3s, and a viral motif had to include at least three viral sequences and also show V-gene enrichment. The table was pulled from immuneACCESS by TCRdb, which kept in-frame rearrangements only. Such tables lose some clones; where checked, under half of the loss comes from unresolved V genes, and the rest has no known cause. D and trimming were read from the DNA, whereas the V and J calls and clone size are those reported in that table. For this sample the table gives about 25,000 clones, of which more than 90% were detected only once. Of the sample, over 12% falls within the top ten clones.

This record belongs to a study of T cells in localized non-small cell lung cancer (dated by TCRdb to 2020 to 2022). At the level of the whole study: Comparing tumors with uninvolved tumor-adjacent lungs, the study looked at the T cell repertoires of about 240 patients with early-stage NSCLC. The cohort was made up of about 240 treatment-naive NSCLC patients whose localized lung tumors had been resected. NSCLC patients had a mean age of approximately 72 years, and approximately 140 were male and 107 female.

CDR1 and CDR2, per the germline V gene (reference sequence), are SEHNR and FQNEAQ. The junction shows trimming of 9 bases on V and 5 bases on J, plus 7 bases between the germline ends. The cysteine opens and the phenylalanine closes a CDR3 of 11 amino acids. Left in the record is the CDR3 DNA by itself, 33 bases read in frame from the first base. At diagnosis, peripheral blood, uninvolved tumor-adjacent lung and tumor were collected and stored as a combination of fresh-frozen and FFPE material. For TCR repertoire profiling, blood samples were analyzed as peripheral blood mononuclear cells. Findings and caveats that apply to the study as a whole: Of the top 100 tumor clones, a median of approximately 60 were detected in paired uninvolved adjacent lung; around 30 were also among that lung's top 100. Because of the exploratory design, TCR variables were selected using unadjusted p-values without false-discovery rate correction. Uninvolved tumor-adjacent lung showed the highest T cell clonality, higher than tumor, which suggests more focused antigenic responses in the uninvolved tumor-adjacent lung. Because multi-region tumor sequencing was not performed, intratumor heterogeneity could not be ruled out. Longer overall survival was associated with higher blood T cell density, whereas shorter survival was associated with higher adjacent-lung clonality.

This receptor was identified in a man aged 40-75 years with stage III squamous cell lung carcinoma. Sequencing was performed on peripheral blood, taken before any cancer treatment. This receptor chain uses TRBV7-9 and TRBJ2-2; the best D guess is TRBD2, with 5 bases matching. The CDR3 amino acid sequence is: CARGETGELFF. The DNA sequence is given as TGTGCCAGGGGAGAGACCGGGGAGCTGTTTTTT.